This passage covers 19 T cell receptor beta chains from one sample sequenced in a study of shared clonotypes between healthy human individuals. Naive CD8 cells, CD45RO-negative and positively selected for CCR7, excluded terminally differentiated effector memory CD45RA+ cells. Produced via immunoSEQ multiplex PCR; TCRdb's table is partial and in-frame only. The repertoire consists of some 2,000,000 clones, with about 95% occurring once and the leading ten covering roughly 1.1%. Input material: naive CD8+ T cells sorted from blood. Every receptor here comes from a man younger than 30 in good health.

The chain employs TRBV11-2 and TRBJ2-3, with TRBD2 identical over 14 bases. Per the germline V gene, CDR1 is SGHAT and CDR2 is FQNNGV. This CDR3 contains 15 residues. The J segment lost 5 bases and the V segment lost 5 bases, leaving 3 bases of the junction unmatched. This CDR3 reads CASSGTSGGLDTQYF. CDR3 bases: TGTGCCAGCAGCGGGACTAGCGGGGGTCTAGATACGCAGTATTTT. The complete variable domain, with remaining parts taken from reference TRBV11-2 and TRBJ2-3, reads EAGVAQSPRYKIIEKRQSVAFWCNPISGHATLYWYQQILGQGPKLLIQFQNNGVVDDSQLPKDRFSAERLKGVDSTLKIQPAKLEDSAVYLCASSGTSGGLDTQYFGPGTRLTVL.

CDR3 protein: CASSQSEGKNTEAFF. CDR3 bases: TGCGCCAGCAGCCAAAGCGAGGGGAAAAACACTGAAGCTTTCTTT. The chain couples TRBV4-3 to TRBJ1-1; D is possibly TRBD1 (5 bases). The CDR3 totals 15 residues. Germline CDR1 and CDR2: LGHNA and YSLEER. Trimming took off 2 bases at V and 2 bases at J, with 12 bases between the two ends.

The V gene is TRBV6-1, the J gene TRBJ1-5, with unresolved D. V lost 6 bases and J lost 5, with 17 bases in between. The CDR3 has 15 amino acids. CDR1 MNHNS and CDR2 SASEGT come from the germline V gene. CDR3 sequence (DNA): TGTGCCAGCAGGCCACCGGGCACCGTGGATCAGCCCCAGCATTTT. This gives the protein CASRPPGTVDQPQHF.

V and J are TRBV2 and TRBJ2-1; TRBD2 agrees at 14 bases. CDR1 SNHLY and CDR2 FYNNEI come from the germline V gene. This CDR3 is built from 17 residues. V lost 1 base to trimming and J lost 8 bases; unmatched junction nucleotides: 7. CDR3 region: CASSEGTGLAGVYEQFF. CDR3 DNA: TGTGCCAGCAGTGAAGGAACGGGACTAGCGGGAGTTTATGAGCAGTTCTTC.

This chain links TRBV19 with TRBJ2-7, with D perhaps matching TRBD2 (5 bases). Trimming stripped 1 base from V and 2 bases from J, with 9 bases between. This CDR3 region has 14 residues. Germline V gene sequence: CDR1 LNHDA, CDR2 SQIVND (reference sequence). The CDR3 nucleotides read TGTGCCAGTAGTATAGGGAGGAACGCCTACGAGCAGTACTTC. This gives the protein CASSIGRNAYEQYF.

V and J are TRBV6-5 and TRBJ2-1; maybe TRBD2 (6 bases). This CDR3 contains 14 residues. V shed 8 bases and J shed 7 bases, with 18 bases lying between them. The V gene's germline CDR1 is MNHEY and CDR2 SVGAGI. For the CDR3, the DNA is TGTGCCAGCGGGCTGGCGGGACCTGAGAATGAGCAGTTCTTC. It translates to CASGLAGPENEQFF.

The count of this clone is one. The chain carries TRBV28 and TRBJ2-5; 12 bases align to TRBD2. CDR3 length: 17 amino acids. Germline CDR1 and CDR2: MDHEN and SYDVKM. Trimming cost V 5 bases and J 5 bases; bases outside gene matches: 12. DNA for the CDR3: TGTGCCAGCAGTGGGGTCGGACTAGCGGGACTGGTGGAGACCCAGTACTTC. Protein product: CASSGVGLAGLVETQYF.

The CDR3 loop reads CASSLHPPLEQYF. The CDR3 region has the DNA TGCGCCAGCAGCTTGCATCCTCCTCTCGAGCAGTACTTC. The rearrangement joins TRBV5-1 to TRBJ2-7; D is unclear. This CDR3 spans 13 amino acids. Trimming pared 1 base from V and 6 bases from J, leaving 11 bases between. Germline CDR1 is SGHRS and CDR2 is YFSETQ.

V gene TRBV19 combines with J gene TRBJ1-1, with D unclear. The V and J ends lost 6 bases and 7 bases respectively, with 15 bases between them. The CDR3 is 13 amino acids. CDR1 and CDR2 from the germline V gene are LNHDA and SQIVND (reference sequence). Written as DNA, the CDR3 is TGTGCCAGTAGATTAACTGAAGGGAGTGAAGCTTTCTTT. Its translation is CASRLTEGSEAFF.

This rearrangement joins TRBV9 to TRBJ2-1, with TRBD2 matching over 7 bases. Looked up from germline, CDR1 is SGDLS and CDR2 is YYNGEE. With V trimmed by 0 bases and J by 16 bases, 19 bases remained unmatched. The CDR3 has 16 residues. In nucleotides, the CDR3 is TGTGCCAGCAGCGTAGGTCCGGGAGGCCCTGTTACAGAGTTCTTCTTC. Amino acids: CASSVGPGGPVTEFFF.

The chain is built from TRBV27 and TRBJ2-1; perhaps TRBD1 as D (5 bases). The CDR3 is 13 amino acids. Germline CDR1 MNHEY, CDR2 SMNVEV (reference sequence). Deletions cut 6 bases from V and 6 bases from J, with 12 bases between. CDR3 DNA sequence: TGTGCCAGCAGGATCTTAGGGGCCAATGAGCAGTTCTTC. Translation: CASRILGANEQFF.

The V and J genes are TRBV21-1 and TRBJ2-2; the table's D call, TRBD2, was not checked against the DNA. TRBV21-1 is deemed a pseudogene. The CDR3 runs 16 residues. CDR3 residues: CASSKAGLKHTGELFF. The CDR3 DNA is TGTGCCAGCAGCAAAGCGGGACTGAAACACACCGGGGAGCTGTTTTTT.

This chain links TRBV5-5 with TRBJ2-7; 8 bases line up with TRBD1. V lost 3 bases to trimming and J lost 0 bases; unmatched junction nucleotides: 5. The CDR3 runs to 15 residues. Germline CDR1 SGHKS, CDR2 YYEKEE (reference sequence). CDR3 region: CASSSGQAPSYEQYF. The CDR3 DNA reads as TGTGCCAGCAGCTCGGGACAGGCTCCCTCCTACGAGCAGTACTTC. The whole variable domain, remainder taken from reference TRBV5-5 and TRBJ2-7, is DAGVTQSPTHLIKTRGQQVTLRCSPISGHKSVSWYQQVLGQGPQFIFQYYEKEERGRGNFPDRFSARQFPNYSSELNVNALLLGDSALYLCASSSGQAPSYEQYFGPGTRLTVT.

For this clone: This same CDR3 is encoded by further DNA sequences in the sample. This chain joins TRBV9 and TRBJ2-7; D ambiguous. Deletions cut 0 bases from V and 2 bases from J, with 6 bases between. This CDR3 region has 13 residues. Germline CDR1 reads SGDLS; CDR2 reads YYNGEE. CDR3 in amino acids: CASSVGQTYEQYF. Written as DNA, the CDR3 is TGTGCCAGCAGCGTAGGCCAGACCTACGAGCAGTACTTC.

About this clone itself: Other DNA sequences from this sample encode an identical CDR3 as well. CDR3 sequence reads: CASSLGTRGTDTQYF. The CDR3 nucleotides read TGTGCCAGCAGTTTAGGCACCCGGGGCACAGATACGCAGTATTTT. The chain uses TRBV27 and TRBJ2-3; D remains unclear. Germline V CDR1 and CDR2: MNHEY, SMNVEV (reference sequence). Trimming pared 2 bases from V and 1 base from J, leaving 10 bases between. The CDR3 sequence is 15 residues long.

J is TRBJ1-3 and V is TRBV5-8, with D possibly matching TRBD1 (6 bases). This CDR3 spans 15 amino acids. Trimming left V 4 bases short and J 2 bases short, with 13 bases between. Germline V gene sequence: CDR1 SGHTS, CDR2 YDEGEE. The CDR3 here is CASSETGFTGNTIYF. In DNA, the CDR3 is TGTGCCAGCAGCGAAACAGGGTTCACTGGAAACACCATATATTTT.

The chain is built from TRBV19 and TRBJ1-5, with TRBD1 as a possible D gene (5 bases). With 10 bases removed from V and 0 bases from J, the gap between germline ends came to 13 bases. Per germline, CDR1 LNHDA and CDR2 SQIVND (reference sequence). The CDR3 is made up of 14 amino acids. The CDR3 spells CATRDAYSNQPQHF. The CDR3 DNA sequence: TGTGCCACCAGGGACGCCTATAGCAATCAGCCCCAGCATTTT.

Regarding this clone: The same CDR3 also results from other DNA sequences found in this sample. V gene TRBV6-6 combines with J gene TRBJ2-7; maybe TRBD1 (5 bases). The germline V and J ends were trimmed by 0 bases and 1 base, with 7 bases remaining between them. The germline V gene encodes CDR1 MNHNY and CDR2 SVGAGI (reference sequence). This CDR3 spans 14 amino acids. CDR3 protein: CASSYSGASYEQYF. The CDR3 DNA reads as TGTGCCAGCAGTTACTCAGGGGCGTCCTACGAGCAGTACTTC.

Here the CDR3 DNA reads TGTGCCAGCAGTTCGGGACTAGCGGTATACCAAGAGACCCAGTACTTC. Encoded protein: CASSSGLAVYQETQYF. The chain carries TRBV28 and TRBJ2-5; 11 nucleotides line up with TRBD2. The CDR3 totals 16 residues. J gave up 0 bases and V 4 bases, and 4 bases lay outside the gene matches. CDR1 MDHEN and CDR2 SYDVKM come from the germline V gene.